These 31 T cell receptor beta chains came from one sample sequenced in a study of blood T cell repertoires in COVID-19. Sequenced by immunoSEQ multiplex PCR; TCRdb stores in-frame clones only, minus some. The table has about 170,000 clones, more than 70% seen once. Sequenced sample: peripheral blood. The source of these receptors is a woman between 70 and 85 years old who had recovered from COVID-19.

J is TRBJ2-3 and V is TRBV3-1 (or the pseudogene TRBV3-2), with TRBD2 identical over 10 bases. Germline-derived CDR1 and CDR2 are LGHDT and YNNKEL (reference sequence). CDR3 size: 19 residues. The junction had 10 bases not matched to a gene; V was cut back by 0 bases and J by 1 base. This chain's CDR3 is CASSQDRLAGALRTDTQYF. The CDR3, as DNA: TGTGCCAGCAGCCAAGATCGGCTAGCGGGGGCCCTTCGCACAGATACGCAGTATTTT.

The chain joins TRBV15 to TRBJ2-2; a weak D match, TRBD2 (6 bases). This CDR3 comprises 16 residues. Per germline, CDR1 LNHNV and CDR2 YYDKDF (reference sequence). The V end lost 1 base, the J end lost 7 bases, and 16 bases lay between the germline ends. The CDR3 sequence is CATSRVGGSTYGELFF. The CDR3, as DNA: TGTGCCACCAGCAGAGTGGGGGGATCAACGTACGGGGAGCTGTTTTTT.

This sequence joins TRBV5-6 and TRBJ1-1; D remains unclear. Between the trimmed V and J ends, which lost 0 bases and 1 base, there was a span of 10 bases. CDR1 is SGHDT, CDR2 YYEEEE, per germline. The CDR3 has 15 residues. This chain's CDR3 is CASSLVWESNTEAFF. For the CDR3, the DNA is TGTGCCAGCAGCTTGGTGTGGGAGTCGAACACTGAAGCTTTCTTT. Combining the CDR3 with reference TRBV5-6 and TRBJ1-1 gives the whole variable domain DAGVTQSPTHLIKTRGQQVTLRCSPKSGHDTVSWYQQALGQGPQFIFQYYEEEERQRGNFPDRFSGHQFPNYSSELNVNALLLGDSALYLCASSLVWESNTEAFFGQGTRLTVV.

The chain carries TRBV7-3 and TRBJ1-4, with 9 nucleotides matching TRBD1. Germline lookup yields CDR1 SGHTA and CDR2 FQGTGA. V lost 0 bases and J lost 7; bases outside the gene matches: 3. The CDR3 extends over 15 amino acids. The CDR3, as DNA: TGTGCCAGCAGCTTAACTACGACAGGGGGTGAAAAACTGTTTTTT. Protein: CASSLTTTGGEKLFF.

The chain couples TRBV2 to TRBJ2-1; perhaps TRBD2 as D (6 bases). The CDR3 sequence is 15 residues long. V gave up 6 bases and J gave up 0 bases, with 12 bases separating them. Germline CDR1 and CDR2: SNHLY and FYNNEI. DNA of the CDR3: TGTGCCAGCAGAGATTTAGCGGCCTCCTACAATGAGCAGTTCTTC. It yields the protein CASRDLAASYNEQFF.

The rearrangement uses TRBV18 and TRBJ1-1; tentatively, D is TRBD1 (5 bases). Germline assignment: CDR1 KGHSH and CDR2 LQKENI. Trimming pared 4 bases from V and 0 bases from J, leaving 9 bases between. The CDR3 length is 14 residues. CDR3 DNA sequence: TGTGCCAGCTCACAAGGGGTTATGAACACTGAAGCTTTCTTT. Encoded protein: CASSQGVMNTEAFF.

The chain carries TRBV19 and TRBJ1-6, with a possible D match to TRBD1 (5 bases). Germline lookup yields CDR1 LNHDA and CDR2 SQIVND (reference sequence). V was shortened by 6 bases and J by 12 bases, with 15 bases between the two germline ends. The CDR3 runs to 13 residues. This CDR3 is CASREGVPLPLHF. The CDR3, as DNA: TGTGCCAGTAGGGAAGGGGTTCCTTTACCCCTCCACTTT.

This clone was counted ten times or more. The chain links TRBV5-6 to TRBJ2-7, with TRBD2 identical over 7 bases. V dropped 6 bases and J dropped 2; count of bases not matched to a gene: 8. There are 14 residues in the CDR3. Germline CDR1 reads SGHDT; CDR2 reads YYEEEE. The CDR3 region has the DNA TGTGCCAGCAAACTTGGGGCGGGGGCCTACGAGCAGTACTTC. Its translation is CASKLGAGAYEQYF.

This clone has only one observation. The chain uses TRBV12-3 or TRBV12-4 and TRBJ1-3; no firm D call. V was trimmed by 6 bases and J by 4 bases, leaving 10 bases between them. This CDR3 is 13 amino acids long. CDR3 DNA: TGTGCCAGCAGCCAACTAGGGGGAAACACCATATATTTT. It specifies CASSQLGGNTIYF.

CDR3: CASSSVAGEQYF. The CDR3 coding sequence is TGTGCCAGCAGCTCTGTAGCGGGCGAGCAGTACTTC. The genes are TRBV7-3 and TRBJ2-7; 7 nucleotides match TRBD2. Per the germline V gene, CDR1 is SGHTA and CDR2 is FQGTGA. This CDR3 has 12 residues. J lost 6 bases, V lost 4 bases, and 3 bases had no gene match.

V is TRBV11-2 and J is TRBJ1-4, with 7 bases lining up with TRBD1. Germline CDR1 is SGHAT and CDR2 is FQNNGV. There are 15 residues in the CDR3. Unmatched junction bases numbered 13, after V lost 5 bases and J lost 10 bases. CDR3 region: CASSPTLTGVGKLFF. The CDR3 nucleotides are TGTGCCAGCAGCCCGACCCTAACAGGGGTCGGAAAACTGTTTTTT.

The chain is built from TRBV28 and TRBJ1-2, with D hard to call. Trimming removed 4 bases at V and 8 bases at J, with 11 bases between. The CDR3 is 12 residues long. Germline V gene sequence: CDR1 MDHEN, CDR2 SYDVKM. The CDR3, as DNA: TGTGCCAGCAGTTGGGCAACGGAAGGCTACACCTTC. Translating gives CASSWATEGYTF.

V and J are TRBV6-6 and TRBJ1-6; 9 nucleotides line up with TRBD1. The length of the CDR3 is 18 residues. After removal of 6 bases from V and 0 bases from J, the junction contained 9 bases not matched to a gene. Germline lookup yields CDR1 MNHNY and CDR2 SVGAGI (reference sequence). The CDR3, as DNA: TGTGCCAGCAGCCGAGGGACAGGGATTAGCTCCTATAATTCACCCCTCCACTTT. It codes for CASSRGTGISSYNSPLHF.

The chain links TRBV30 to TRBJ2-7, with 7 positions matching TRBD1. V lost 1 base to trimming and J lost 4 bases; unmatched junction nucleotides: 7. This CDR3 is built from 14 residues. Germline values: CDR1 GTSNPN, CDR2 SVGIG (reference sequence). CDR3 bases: TGTGCCTGGAGTGCAGGGGGAATTCGGTACGAGCAGTACTTC. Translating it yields CAWSAGGIRYEQYF.

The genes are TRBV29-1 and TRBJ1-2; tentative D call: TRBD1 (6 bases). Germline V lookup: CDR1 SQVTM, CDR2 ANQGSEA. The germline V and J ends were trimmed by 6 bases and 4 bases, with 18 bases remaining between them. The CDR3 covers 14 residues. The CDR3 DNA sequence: TGCAGCGTCGGGGCCGCGGGGGGGCCCTATGGCTACACCTTC. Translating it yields CSVGAAGGPYGYTF.

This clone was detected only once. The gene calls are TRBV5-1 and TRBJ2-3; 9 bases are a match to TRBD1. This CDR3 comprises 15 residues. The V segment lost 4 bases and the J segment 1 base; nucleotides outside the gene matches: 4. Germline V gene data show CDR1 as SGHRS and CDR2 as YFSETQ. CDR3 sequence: CASSRRTGGTDTQYF. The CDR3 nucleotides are TGCGCCAGCAGCCGACGGACAGGGGGCACAGATACGCAGTATTTT.

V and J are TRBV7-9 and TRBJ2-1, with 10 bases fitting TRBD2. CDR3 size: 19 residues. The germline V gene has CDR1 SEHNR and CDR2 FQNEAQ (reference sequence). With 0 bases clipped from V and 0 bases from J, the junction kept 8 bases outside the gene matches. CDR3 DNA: TGTGCCAGCAGCTTAGCGGTACTAGCGGGAAGAAGCTCCTACAATGAGCAGTTCTTC. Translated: CASSLAVLAGRSSYNEQFF.

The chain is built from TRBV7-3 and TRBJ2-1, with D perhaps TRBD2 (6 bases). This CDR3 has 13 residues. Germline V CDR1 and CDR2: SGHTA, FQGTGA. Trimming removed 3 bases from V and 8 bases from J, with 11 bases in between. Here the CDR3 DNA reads TGTGCCAGCAGCTTGGGGGGTCTCGATGAGCAGTTCTTC. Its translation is CASSLGGLDEQFF.

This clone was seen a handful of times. The CDR3 sequence is CATPPHCRDTDTQYF. The CDR3 DNA is TGTGCCACCCCGCCCCATTGCCGCGACACAGATACGCAGTATTTT. The V and J genes are TRBV6-8 and TRBJ2-3, with unresolved D. Germline V gene sequence: CDR1 MNHGY, CDR2 SAAAGT. CDR3 length: 15 amino acids. V gave up 10 bases and J gave up 2 bases, with 19 bases separating them.

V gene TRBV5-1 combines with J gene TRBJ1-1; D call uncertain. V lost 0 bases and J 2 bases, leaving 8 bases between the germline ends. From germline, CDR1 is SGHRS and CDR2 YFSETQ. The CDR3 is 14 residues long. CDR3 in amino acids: CASSLVAVNTEAFF. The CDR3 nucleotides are TGCGCCAGCAGCTTGGTAGCGGTTAACACTGAAGCTTTCTTT.

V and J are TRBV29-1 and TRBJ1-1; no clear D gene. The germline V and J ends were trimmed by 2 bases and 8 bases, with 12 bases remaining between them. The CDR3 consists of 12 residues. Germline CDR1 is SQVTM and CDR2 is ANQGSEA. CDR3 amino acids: CSVEFARVEAFF. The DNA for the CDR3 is TGCAGCGTTGAATTTGCGAGGGTAGAAGCTTTCTTT. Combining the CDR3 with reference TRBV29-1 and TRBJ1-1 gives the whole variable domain SAVISQKPSRDICQRGTSLTIQCQVDSQVTMMFWYRQQPGQSLTLIATANQGSEATYESGFVIDKFPISRPNLTFSTLTVSNMSPEDSSIYLCSVEFARVEAFFGQGTRLTVV.

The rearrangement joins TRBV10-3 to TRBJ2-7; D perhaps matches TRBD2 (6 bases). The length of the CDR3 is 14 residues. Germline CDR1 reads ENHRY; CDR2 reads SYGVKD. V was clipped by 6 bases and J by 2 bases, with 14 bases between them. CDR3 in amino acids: CAISKDGGAYEQYF. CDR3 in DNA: TGTGCCATCAGCAAGGACGGAGGGGCCTACGAGCAGTACTTC.

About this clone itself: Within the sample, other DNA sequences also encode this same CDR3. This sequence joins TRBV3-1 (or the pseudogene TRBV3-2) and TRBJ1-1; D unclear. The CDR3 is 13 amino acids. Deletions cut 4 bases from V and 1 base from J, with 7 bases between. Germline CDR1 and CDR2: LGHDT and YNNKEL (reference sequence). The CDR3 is CASSPRGNTEAFF. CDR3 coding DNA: TGTGCCAGCAGCCCCCGGGGGAACACTGAAGCTTTCTTT.

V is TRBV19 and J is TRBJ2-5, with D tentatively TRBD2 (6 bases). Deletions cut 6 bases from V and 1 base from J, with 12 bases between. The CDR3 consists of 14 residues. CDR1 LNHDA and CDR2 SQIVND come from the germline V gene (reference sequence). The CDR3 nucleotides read TGTGCCAGTAGGAAGGGACTCCCCCAAGAGACCCAGTACTTC. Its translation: CASRKGLPQETQYF.

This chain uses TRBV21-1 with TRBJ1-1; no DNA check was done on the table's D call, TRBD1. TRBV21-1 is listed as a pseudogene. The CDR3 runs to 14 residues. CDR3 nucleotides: TGTGCCAGCAGCTCGCGGGGACAGAGCACTGAAGCTTTCTTT. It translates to CASSSRGQSTEAFF.

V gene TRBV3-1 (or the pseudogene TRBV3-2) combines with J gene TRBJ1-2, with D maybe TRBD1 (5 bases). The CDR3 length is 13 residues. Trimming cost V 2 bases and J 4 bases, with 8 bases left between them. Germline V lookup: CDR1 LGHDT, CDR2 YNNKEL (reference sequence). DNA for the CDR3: TGTGCCAGCAGCCAAACAGGACCCTATGGCTACACCTTC. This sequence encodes CASSQTGPYGYTF.

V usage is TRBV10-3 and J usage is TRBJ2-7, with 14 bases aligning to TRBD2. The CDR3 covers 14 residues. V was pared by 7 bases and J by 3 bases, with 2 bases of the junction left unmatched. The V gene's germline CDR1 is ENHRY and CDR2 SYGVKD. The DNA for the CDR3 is TGTGCCATCACCGGGACTAGCGGGGGCTACGAGCAGTACTTC. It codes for CAITGTSGGYEQYF.

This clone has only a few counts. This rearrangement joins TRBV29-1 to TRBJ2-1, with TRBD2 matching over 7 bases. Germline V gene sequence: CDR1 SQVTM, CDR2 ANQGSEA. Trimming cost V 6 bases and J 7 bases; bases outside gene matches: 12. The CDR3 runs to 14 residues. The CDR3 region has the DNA TGCAGCGTCCGACTAGCCCGTCTGTGGAATGAGCAGTTCTTC. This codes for CSVRLARLWNEQFF.

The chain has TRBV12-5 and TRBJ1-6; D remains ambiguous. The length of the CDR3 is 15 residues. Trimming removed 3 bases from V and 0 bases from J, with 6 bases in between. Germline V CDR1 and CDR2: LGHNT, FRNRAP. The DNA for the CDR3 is TGTGCTAGTGGTTTTGTCAGCTCCTATAATTCACCCCTCCACTTT. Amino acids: CASGFVSSYNSPLHF. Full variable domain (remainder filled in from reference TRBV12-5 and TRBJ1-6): DARVTQTPRHKVTEMGQEVTMRCQPILGHNTVFWYRQTMMQGLELLAYFRNRAPLDDSGMPKDRFSAEMPDATLATLKIQPSEPRDSAVYFCASGFVSSYNSPLHFGNGTRLTVT.

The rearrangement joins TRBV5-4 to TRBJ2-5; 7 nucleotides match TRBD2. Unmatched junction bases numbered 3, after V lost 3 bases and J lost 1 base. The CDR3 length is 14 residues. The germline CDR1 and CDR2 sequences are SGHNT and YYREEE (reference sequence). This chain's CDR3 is CASSSGGGQETQYF. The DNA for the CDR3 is TGTGCCAGCAGCTCGGGGGGTGGCCAAGAGACCCAGTACTTC.

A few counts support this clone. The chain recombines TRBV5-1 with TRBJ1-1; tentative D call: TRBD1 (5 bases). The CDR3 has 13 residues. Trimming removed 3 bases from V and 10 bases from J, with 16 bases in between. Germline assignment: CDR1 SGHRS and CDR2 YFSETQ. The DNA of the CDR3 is TGCGCCAGCAGCTCCAGCGGGCAGGGCGTAGCTTTCTTT. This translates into CASSSSGQGVAFF.